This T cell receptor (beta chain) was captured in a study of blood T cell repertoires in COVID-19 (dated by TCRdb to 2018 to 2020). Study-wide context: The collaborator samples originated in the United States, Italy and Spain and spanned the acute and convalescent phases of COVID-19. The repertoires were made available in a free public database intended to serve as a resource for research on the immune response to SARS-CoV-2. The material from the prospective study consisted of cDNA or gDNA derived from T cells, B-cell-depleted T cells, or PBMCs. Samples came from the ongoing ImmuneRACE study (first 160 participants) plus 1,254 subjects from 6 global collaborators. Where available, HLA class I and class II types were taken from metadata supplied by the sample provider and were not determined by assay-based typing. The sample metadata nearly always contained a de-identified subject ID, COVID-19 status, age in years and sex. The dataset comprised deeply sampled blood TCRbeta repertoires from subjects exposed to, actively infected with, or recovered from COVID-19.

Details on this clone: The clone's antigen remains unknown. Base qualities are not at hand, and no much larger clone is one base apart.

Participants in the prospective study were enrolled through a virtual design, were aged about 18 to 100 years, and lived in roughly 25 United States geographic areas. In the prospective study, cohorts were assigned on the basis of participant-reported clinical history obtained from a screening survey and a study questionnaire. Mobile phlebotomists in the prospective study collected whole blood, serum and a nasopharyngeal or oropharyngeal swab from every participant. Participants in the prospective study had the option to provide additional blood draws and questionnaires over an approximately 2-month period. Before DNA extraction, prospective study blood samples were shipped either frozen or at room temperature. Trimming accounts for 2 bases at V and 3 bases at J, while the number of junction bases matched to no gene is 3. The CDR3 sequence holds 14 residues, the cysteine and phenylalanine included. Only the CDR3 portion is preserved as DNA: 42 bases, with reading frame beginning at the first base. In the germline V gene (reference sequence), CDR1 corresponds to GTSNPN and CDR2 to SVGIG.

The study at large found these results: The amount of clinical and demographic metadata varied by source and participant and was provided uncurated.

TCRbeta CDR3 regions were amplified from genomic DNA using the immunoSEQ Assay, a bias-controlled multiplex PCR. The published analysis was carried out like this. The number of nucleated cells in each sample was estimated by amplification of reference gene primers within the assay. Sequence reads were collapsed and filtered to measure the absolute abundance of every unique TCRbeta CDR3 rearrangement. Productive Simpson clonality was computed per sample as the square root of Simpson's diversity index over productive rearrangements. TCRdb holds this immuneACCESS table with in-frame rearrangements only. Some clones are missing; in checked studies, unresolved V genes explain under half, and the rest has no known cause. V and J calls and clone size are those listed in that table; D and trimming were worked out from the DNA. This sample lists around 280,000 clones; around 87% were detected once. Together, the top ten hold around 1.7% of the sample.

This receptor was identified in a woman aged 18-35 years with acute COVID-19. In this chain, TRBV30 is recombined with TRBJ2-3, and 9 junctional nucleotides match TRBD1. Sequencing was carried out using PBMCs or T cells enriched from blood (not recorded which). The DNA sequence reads TGTGCCTGGAGTAGGGGGACAGGGACAGATACGCAGTATTTT. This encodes CAWSRGTGTDTQYF.